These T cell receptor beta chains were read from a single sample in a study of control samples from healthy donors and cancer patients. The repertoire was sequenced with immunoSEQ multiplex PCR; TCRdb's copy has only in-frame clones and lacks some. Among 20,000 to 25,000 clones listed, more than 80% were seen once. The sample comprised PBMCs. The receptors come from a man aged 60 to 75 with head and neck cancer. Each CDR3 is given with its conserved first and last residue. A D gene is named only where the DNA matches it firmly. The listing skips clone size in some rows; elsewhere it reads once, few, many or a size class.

CASSPGLQETQYF TGTGCCAGCAGTCCAGGTTTACAAGAGACCCAGTACTTC TRBJ2-5 NA NA TRBV7-3
CASSPPSISTGNTIYF TGTGCCAGCTCACCACCTTCCATTTCTACTGGAAACACCATATATTTT TRBJ1-3 NA once TRBV18
CASSLNPGSSPYNEQFF TGTGCCAGCAGCCTAAACCCCGGGTCGAGCCCCTACAATGAGCAGTTCTTC TRBJ2-1 NA NA TRBV7-7
CASSASDAQPQHF TGTGCCAGCAGCGCCTCGGATGCTCAGCCCCAGCATTTT TRBJ1-5 NA NA TRBV11-2
CASVRDRGGENEKLFF TGTGCCAGCGTCCGGGACAGGGGAGGGGAGAATGAAAAACTGTTTTTT TRBJ1-4 TRBD1 NA TRBV27
CATSRGENEQFF TGTGCCACCAGCAGAGGTGAGAATGAGCAGTTCTTC TRBJ2-1 NA NA TRBV15
CASSLGVEQYF TGTGCCAGCAGCCTTGGGGTGGAGCAGTACTTC TRBJ2-7 NA NA TRBV3-1/TRBV3-2
CASSLGGERAETQYF TGTGCCAGCAGCTTAGGGGGGGAGCGGGCAGAGACCCAGTACTTC TRBJ2-5 NA NA TRBV7-2
CASGTGGAGNQPQHF TGTGCTAGTGGGACAGGGGGCGCGGGCAATCAGCCCCAGCATTTT TRBJ1-5 TRBD1 NA TRBV12-5
CASSIGTGVSYEQYF TGTGCCAGCAGCATCGGGACAGGGGTTTCCTACGAGCAGTACTTC TRBJ2-7 TRBD1 NA TRBV5-4
CASSLGQRSGGYTF TGTGCCAGCTCCCTGGGACAGCGTTCGGGTGGCTACACCTTC TRBJ1-2 TRBD1 once TRBV11-2
CASSEESALAGDIQYF TGTGCCAGCAGTGAAGAAAGCGCACTAGCGGGAGACATTCAGTACTTC TRBJ2-4 TRBD2 NA TRBV6-1
CASSLNRGYEQYF TGTGCCAGCAGTTTGAACAGGGGCTACGAGCAGTACTTC TRBJ2-7 TRBD1 NA TRBV12-3/TRBV12-4
CASSGAANTEAFF TGCGCCAGCAGTGGGGCAGCGAACACTGAAGCTTTCTTT TRBJ1-1 NA NA TRBV10-1
CASSIGGLAGGEGTQYF TGTGCCAGTAGTATAGGCGGACTAGCGGGAGGGGAAGGCACGCAGTATTTT TRBJ2-3 TRBD2 NA TRBV19
CASSPPRTGGRDEQYF TGTGCCAGCAGCCCACCTAGGACAGGGGGCCGTGACGAGCAGTACTTC TRBJ2-7 TRBD1 NA TRBV3-1/TRBV3-2
CASSPGEIRGEQFF TGTGCCAGCAGTCCGGGAGAGATACGGGGTGAGCAGTTCTTC TRBJ2-1 NA NA TRBV6-6
CASSFKANYGYTF TGTGCCAGCAGTTTTAAGGCTAACTATGGCTACACCTTC TRBJ1-2 NA NA TRBV27
CASSRSGRVLGDEQYF TGTGCCAGCAGCCGTAGCGGGAGAGTTCTAGGGGACGAGCAGTACTTC TRBJ2-7 TRBD2 NA TRBV13
CASTGTGPNVLTF TGTGCCAGCACCGGCACAGGCCCCAACGTCCTGACTTTC TRBJ2-6 NA NA TRBV12-3/TRBV12-4
CAISPQGALSYEQYF TGTGCCATCAGTCCACAGGGGGCCCTGTCCTACGAGCAGTACTTC TRBJ2-7 TRBD1 NA TRBV10-3
CASSLEGRAPLHF TGTGCCAGCAGCTTGGAGGGGAGGGCACCCCTCCACTTT TRBJ1-6 NA NA TRBV5-8
CASSPTGAGGTEAFF TGTGCCAGTAGCCCAACCGGGGCTGGGGGCACTGAAGCTTTCTTT TRBJ1-1 NA few TRBV19
CASSLGGRGYNEQFF TGTGCCAGCAGTTTGGGTGGGAGGGGGTACAATGAGCAGTTCTTC TRBJ2-1 NA once TRBV27
CASTNRDGYGYTF TGTGCCAGCACTAACCGGGACGGATATGGCTACACCTTC TRBJ1-2 NA NA TRBV2
CASRWTSGIHNEQFF TGTGCCAGCAGGTGGACTAGCGGGATCCACAATGAGCAGTTCTTC TRBJ2-1 TRBD2 NA TRBV2
CASSLREVTLNTEAFF TGTGCCAGCAGCTTGAGGGAAGTGACCCTGAACACTGAAGCTTTCTTT TRBJ1-1 NA NA TRBV7-9
CASSEDRTRGDIQYF TGTGCCAGCAGTGAAGATAGGACACGGGGAGACATTCAGTACTTC TRBJ2-4 NA NA TRBV6-1
CASSWTSNTEAFF TGTGCCAGCTCATGGACCTCGAACACTGAAGCTTTCTTT TRBJ1-1 NA NA TRBV18
CASRYSSESGYGYTF TGTGCCAGCAGATATTCCTCGGAGTCCGGATATGGCTACACCTTC TRBJ1-2 NA NA TRBV27
CASRQQGPYNEQFF TGCGCCAGCCGCCAACAGGGGCCCTACAATGAGCAGTTCTTC TRBJ2-1 TRBD1 NA TRBV5-1
CASSLAGLAVTDTQYF TGTGCCAGCAGCTTGGCGGGACTAGCGGTCACAGATACGCAGTATTTT TRBJ2-3 TRBD2 NA TRBV5-4
CASSEGRGKNTGELFF TGTGCCAGCAGTGAAGGCCGGGGGAAGAACACCGGGGAGCTGTTTTTT TRBJ2-2 NA NA TRBV2
CASRDRGPGNTIYF TGTGCCAGCAGGGACAGGGGTCCAGGAAACACCATATATTTT TRBJ1-3 TRBD1 NA TRBV6-5
CASSVGGRIDSPLHF TGTGCCAGCAGTGTGGGAGGCAGGATAGATTCACCCCTCCACTTT TRBJ1-6 NA NA TRBV25-1
CASSQRTATNEKLFF TGCGCCAGCAGCCAGAGGACAGCAACTAATGAAAAACTGTTTTTT TRBJ1-4 NA NA TRBV4-1
CASSPQRTGLGANEQFF TGTGCCAGCTCACCTCAAAGGACAGGATTAGGGGCTAATGAGCAGTTCTTC TRBJ2-1 TRBD1 NA TRBV18
CASSLQGNGYTF TGTGCCAGCAGTCTACAGGGGAACGGCTACACCTTC TRBJ1-2 TRBD1 once TRBV2
CASSEMGVGQFF TGTGCCAGCAGTGAAATGGGGGTAGGGCAGTTCTTC TRBJ2-1 NA NA TRBV6-1
CASSYLGTEAFF TGTGCCAGCAGTTACTTGGGGACTGAAGCTTTCTTT TRBJ1-1 NA NA TRBV6-5
CASSPGVGYEQFF TGTGCCAGCAGCCCCGGGGTAGGCTATGAGCAGTTCTTC TRBJ2-1 NA NA TRBV9
CASNRGLGTEAFF TGTGCCAGCAATAGGGGGCTTGGAACTGAAGCTTTCTTT TRBJ1-1 TRBD1 NA TRBV7-2